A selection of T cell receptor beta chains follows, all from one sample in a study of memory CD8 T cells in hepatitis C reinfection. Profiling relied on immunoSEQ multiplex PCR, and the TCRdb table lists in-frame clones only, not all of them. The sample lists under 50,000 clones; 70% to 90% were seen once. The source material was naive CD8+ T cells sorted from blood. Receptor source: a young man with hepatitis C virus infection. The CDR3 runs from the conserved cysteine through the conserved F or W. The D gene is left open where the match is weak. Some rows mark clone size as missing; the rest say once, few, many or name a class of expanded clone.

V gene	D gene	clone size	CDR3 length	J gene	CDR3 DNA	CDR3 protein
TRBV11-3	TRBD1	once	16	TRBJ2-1	TGTGCCAGCAGTCACCGACAGGGGCTGGGCTACAATGAGCAGTTCTTC	CASSHRQGLGYNEQFF
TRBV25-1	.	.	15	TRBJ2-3	TGTGCCAGCAGTGACCGGGGTTGGGGCACAGATACGCAGTATTTT	CASSDRGWGTDTQYF
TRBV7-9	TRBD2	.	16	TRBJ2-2	TGTGCCAGCAGCCCCACCAGCGGGAGAGTGCACGGGGAGCTGTTTTTT	CASSPTSGRVHGELFF
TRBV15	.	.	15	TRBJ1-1	TGTGCCACCAGCAGAGAGGACAGCGAGAACACTGAAGCTTTCTTT	CATSREDSENTEAFF
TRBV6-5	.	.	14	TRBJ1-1	TGTGCCAGCAGTTACGGTACAGGGAGCACTGAAGCTTTCTTT	CASSYGTGSTEAFF
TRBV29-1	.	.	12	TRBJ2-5	TGCAGCGTTGAATTCCTCGGGGAGACCCAGTACTTC	CSVEFLGETQYF
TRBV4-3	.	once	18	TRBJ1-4	TGCGCCAGCAGCCAAGGATTTATTCGAGAGGGGGAGAATGAAAAACTGTTTTTT	CASSQGFIREGENEKLFF
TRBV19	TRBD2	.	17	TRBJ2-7	TGTGCCAGTAGTTCCCAGGCCCGGACTAGCGGGAGATACGAGCAGTACTTC	CASSSQARTSGRYEQYF
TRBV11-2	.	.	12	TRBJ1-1	TGTGCCAGCAGCCCGACAGTCACTGAAGCTTTCTTT	CASSPTVTEAFF
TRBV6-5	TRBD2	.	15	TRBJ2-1	TGTGCCAGCAGTTCGAAAGCGGGGGGGCTTAATGAGCAGTTCTTC	CASSSKAGGLNEQFF
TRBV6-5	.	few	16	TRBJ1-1	TGTGCCAGCAGTTACTCGCTTGATCTCATGGAGACTGAAGCTTTCTTT	CASSYSLDLMETEAFF
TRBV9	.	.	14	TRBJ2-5	TGTGCCAGCAGCTCAGGGGCGGACCAAGAGACCCAGTACTTC	CASSSGADQETQYF
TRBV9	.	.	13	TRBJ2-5	TGTGCCAGCAGCACGGACAGTCCGGAGACCCAGTACTTC	CASSTDSPETQYF
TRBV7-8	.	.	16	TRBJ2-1	TGTGCCAGCAGCTTAGAGGTGGCGGCACTTTACAATGAGCAGTTCTTC	CASSLEVAALYNEQFF
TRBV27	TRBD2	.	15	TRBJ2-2	TGTGCCAGCAGTTTTAGCGGGGAAGGCACCGGGGAGCTGTTTTTT	CASSFSGEGTGELFF
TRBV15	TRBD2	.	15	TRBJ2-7	TGTGCCACGAAAACTAGCGGGGGGGCCTCCTACGAGCAGTACTTC	CATKTSGGASYEQYF
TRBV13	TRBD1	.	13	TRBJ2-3	TGTGCCAGCAACCAAGGGGGCGCAGATACGCAGTATTTT	CASNQGGADTQYF
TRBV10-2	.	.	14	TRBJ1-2	TGCGCCAGCAGTGACGGGGTTGTTAGTGATGGCTACACCTTC	CASSDGVVSDGYTF
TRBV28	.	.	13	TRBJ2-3	TGTGCCAGCCGCCTTGCGGATCCAGATACGCAGTATTTT	CASRLADPDTQYF
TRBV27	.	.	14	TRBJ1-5	TGTGCCAGCGGTTCCGGGACACTTCATCAGCCCCAGCATTTT	CASGSGTLHQPQHF
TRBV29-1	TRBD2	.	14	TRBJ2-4	TGCAGCGTGCGACCCCCGACGGGAGGAAACATTCAGTACTTC	CSVRPPTGGNIQYF
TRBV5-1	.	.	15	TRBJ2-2	TGCGCCAGCAGCCCCGGGACTCCCAACACCGGGGAGCTGTTTTTT	CASSPGTPNTGELFF
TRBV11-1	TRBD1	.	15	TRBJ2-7	TGTGCCAGCAGCCCCCGGGACAGGGGGCCCCTCGAGCAGTACTTC	CASSPRDRGPLEQYF
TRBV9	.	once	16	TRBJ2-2	TGTGCCAGCAGCGTAGGCGTAGGGGTTAACACCGGGGAGCTGTTTTTT	CASSVGVGVNTGELFF
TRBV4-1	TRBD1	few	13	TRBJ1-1	TGCGCCTGCAAGGGACAGCTGAATTCTGAAGCTTTCTTT	CACKGQLNSEAFF
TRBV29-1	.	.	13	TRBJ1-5	TGCAGCGTTGAGGAGGGGTTCAATCAGCCCCAGCATTTT	CSVEEGFNQPQHF
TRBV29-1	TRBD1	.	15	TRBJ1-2	TGCAGCGTTGAGTTACCGACAGGGTCTGACTATGGCTACACCTTC	CSVELPTGSDYGYTF
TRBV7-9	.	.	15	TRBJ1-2	TGTGCCAGCAGCTTATCAGACCCGGGGGGCTATGGCTACACCTTC	CASSLSDPGGYGYTF
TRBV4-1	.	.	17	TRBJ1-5	TGCGCCAGCAGCCAAGATAACACAGTATATAGCAATCAGCCCCAGCATTTT	CASSQDNTVYSNQPQHF
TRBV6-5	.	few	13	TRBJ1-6	TGTGCCAGCAGAGAGGGCCCCGTTTCACCCCTCCACTTT	CASREGPVSPLHF
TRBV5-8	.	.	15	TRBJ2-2	TGTGCCAGTTCCCTAGGTACCCAGAACACCGGGGAGCTGTTTTTT	CASSLGTQNTGELFF
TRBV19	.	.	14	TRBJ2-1	TGTGCCAGTAGTATAGGAGTTCCGTACAATGAGCAGTTCTTC	CASSIGVPYNEQFF
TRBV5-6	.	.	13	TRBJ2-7	TGTGCCAGCAGCTTGTGGGAGTCCTACGAGCAGTACTTC	CASSLWESYEQYF
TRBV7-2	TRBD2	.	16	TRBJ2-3	TGTGCCAGCAGCTTAACAGCGGGGGGGCCATCAGATACGCAGTATTTT	CASSLTAGGPSDTQYF
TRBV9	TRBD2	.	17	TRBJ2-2	TGTGCCAGCTCAACATCGGGACTAGCGGTGAACACCGGGGAGCTGTTTTTT	CASSTSGLAVNTGELFF
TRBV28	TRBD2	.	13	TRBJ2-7	TGTGCCACCAAAGCGGGGGAGACTTACGAGCAGTACTTC	CATKAGETYEQYF
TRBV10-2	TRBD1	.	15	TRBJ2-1	TGCGCCAGCAGTGCTCCGACAGGGAGTTACAATGAGCAGTTCTTC	CASSAPTGSYNEQFF
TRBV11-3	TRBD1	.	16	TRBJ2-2	TGTGCCAGCAGCTCCGGGACAGGGAGGGACACCGGGGAGCTGTTTTTT	CASSSGTGRDTGELFF
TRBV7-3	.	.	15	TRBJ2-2	TGTGCCAGCAGCTTAATAGGGGCGCTCCGCGGGGAGCTGTTTTTT	CASSLIGALRGELFF
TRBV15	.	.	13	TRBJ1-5	TGTGCCACCAGCAGAGATCCCGATCAGCCCCAGCATTTT	CATSRDPDQPQHF
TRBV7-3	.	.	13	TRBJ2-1	TGTGCCAGCAGCTTAAGCGCATACAATGAGCAGTTCTTC	CASSLSAYNEQFF
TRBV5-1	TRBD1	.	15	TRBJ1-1	TGCGCCAGCAGCCCTGGTCAGGGGGCTGGGACTGAAGCTTTCTTT	CASSPGQGAGTEAFF
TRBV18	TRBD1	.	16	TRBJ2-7	TGTGCCAGCTCACCACCTCCGGGACAGGAGTCCTACGAGCAGTACTTC	CASSPPPGQESYEQYF
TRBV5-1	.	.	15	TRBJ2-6	TGCGCCAGCAGCACGGGAAACTCTGGGGCCAACGTCCTGACTTTC	CASSTGNSGANVLTF